Sequencing of this T cell receptor (beta chain) was carried out in a study of cytomegalovirus exposure and HLA in healthy donors. A remark on this clone: Its antigen is as yet unknown.

Both 60 Vbeta primers and 13 Jbeta primers went into the PCR. Clones were read by immunoSEQ multiplex PCR, and TCRdb kept only the in-frame ones, dropping some. The sample lists 95,000 to 150,000 clones; about 62% were seen once. Study results and caveats: Accurate predictions that matched the HLA-A and HLA-B alleles of most subjects were reportedly made from TCR beta sequences.

The CDR3 runs to 16 residues. Germline CDR1 SGHRS, CDR2 YFSETQ. Trimming took 0 bases from V and 7 from J; bases not matched to a gene: 8. J is TRBJ2-7 and V is TRBV5-1; 12 bases line up with TRBD1. This clonotype was obtained from a woman between 35 and 50 years old in good health and CMV-seropositive. Sequenced input: PBMCs. The chain's CDR3 is CASSLAVGQGAGEQYF. CDR3 nucleotides: TGCGCCAGCAGCTTGGCCGTGGGACAGGGGGCGGGGGAGCAGTACTTC.